The 6 T cell receptor beta chains presented below share a single source sample, sequenced in a study of Ad26.COV2.S vaccination and SARS-CoV-2 variants. TCRdb keeps only in-frame clones here, not all; method: immunoSEQ multiplex PCR. The sample includes about 370,000 clones, about nine tenths of them seen just once. The sample's treatment: approximately 18 received Ad26.COV2.S at low or high dose, single or two shots; five or six received placebo; per-sample allocation not given. Samples analyzed were those drawn on day 63 after the first vaccine or placebo injection. This specimen was peripheral blood, taken in a trial of Ad26.COV2.S vaccine versus placebo. The receptors stem from a person between 18 and 60 years old who received the Ad26.COV2.S COVID-19 vaccine or a placebo.

The chain has TRBV30 and TRBJ2-1; the match to TRBD1 covers 7 bases. Germline lookup yields CDR1 GTSNPN and CDR2 SVGIG (reference sequence). The CDR3 has 15 residues. The ends lost 0 bases at V and 7 bases at J; junction bases unmatched: 9. The CDR3 DNA reads TGTGCCTGGAGTGTAGCAGGGGGTTTTTGGAATGAGCAGTTCTTC. As protein: CAWSVAGGFWNEQFF.

The rearrangement links TRBV28 to TRBJ1-4; perhaps TRBD1 as D (6 bases). Germline V gene lookup returns CDR1 MDHEN and CDR2 SYDVKM. V was clipped by 6 bases and J by 8 bases, with 16 bases between them. The length of the CDR3 is 14 residues. CDR3 DNA: TGTGCCAGCAGCAAAAGAGGGGGTTCGGAAAAACTGTTTTTT. This translates into CASSKRGGSEKLFF.

CDR3 region: CASSLGGREGNEQFF. The CDR3 DNA follows: TGTGCCAGCAGCCTCGGTGGGCGGGAGGGGAATGAGCAGTTCTTC. The rearrangement links TRBV2 to TRBJ2-1, with 9 positions matching TRBD2. This CDR3 is built from 15 residues. Germline loops: CDR1 SNHLY, CDR2 FYNNEI. J was trimmed by 7 bases and V by 6 bases; bases with no gene match: 10.

This clone was recorded once. V and J are TRBV9 and TRBJ2-7, with D unresolved. The CDR3 spans 15 residues. Germline V CDR1 and CDR2: SGDLS, YYNGEE. Trimming removed 7 bases at V and 0 bases at J, with 17 bases between. CDR3 protein: CASLNWESPSYEQYF. As DNA, the CDR3 is TGTGCCAGCCTCAATTGGGAAAGCCCCTCCTACGAGCAGTACTTC. Drawing the rest from reference TRBV9 and TRBJ2-7, the complete variable domain is DSGVTQTPKHLITATGQRVTLRCSPRSGDLSVYWYQQSLDQGLQFLIQYYNGEERAKGNILERFSAQQFPDLHSELNLSSLELGDSALYFCASLNWESPSYEQYFGPGTRLTVT.

Details on this clone: Other DNA sequences within the sample encode an identical CDR3. The V gene is TRBV11-2, the J gene TRBJ1-2, with D possibly being TRBD1 (5 bases). Trimming took off 0 bases at V and 5 bases at J, with 7 bases between the two ends. Looked up from germline, CDR1 is SGHAT and CDR2 is FQNNGV. CDR3 size: 13 residues. The CDR3 sequence is CASSLDRGYGYTF. CDR3 bases: TGTGCCAGCAGCTTAGATCGGGGGTATGGCTACACCTTC.

This chain joins TRBV6-6 and TRBJ2-4; D unresolved. The CDR3 consists of 15 residues. V was clipped by 4 bases and J by 2 bases, with 12 bases between them. Germline CDR1 reads MNHNY; CDR2 reads SVGAGI (reference sequence). This chain's CDR3 is CASSSLGGTKNIQYF. The CDR3 DNA follows: TGTGCCAGCAGTTCCCTCGGCGGTACCAAAAACATTCAGTACTTC.